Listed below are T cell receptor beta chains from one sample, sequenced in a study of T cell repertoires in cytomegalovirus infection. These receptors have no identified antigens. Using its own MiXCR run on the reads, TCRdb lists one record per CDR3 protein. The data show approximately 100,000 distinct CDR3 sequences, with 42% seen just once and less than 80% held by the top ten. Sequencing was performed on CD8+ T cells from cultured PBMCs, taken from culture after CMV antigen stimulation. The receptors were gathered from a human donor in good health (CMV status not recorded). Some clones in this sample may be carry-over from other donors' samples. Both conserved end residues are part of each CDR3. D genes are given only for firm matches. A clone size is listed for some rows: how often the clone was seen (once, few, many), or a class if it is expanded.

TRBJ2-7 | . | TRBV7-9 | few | CASSLAQGPTAGEQYF | TGTGCCAGCAGCTTAGCCCAGGGCCCCACTGCGGGCGAGCAGTACTTC
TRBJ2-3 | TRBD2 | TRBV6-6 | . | CASTSPAGRSTDTQYF | TGTGCCAGCACCTCCCCAGCGGGGAGGAGCACAGATACGCAGTATTTT
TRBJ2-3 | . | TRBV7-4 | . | CASSYWTLTDTQYF | TGTGCCAGCAGCTACTGGACCCTCACAGATACGCAGTATTTT
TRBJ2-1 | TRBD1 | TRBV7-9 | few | CASSPSGQGGHEQFF | TGTGCCAGCAGCCCTTCGGGACAGGGAGGACATGAGCAGTTCTTC
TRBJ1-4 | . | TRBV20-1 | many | CSASRISGEKLFF | TGCAGTGCTAGTCGTATTTCGGGGGAAAAACTGTTTTTT
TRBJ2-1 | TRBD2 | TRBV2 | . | CASSELLAGGPNNEQFF | TGTGCCAGCAGTGAGCTACTAGCGGGGGGGCCGAATAATGAGCAGTTCTTC
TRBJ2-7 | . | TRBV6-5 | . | CASRDIRLFQYF | TGTGCCAGCCGGGACATACGTCTTTTCCAGTACTTC
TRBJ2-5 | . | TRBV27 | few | CASSSPFRETQYF | TGTGCCAGCAGTTCCCCGTTTAGGGAGACCCAGTACTTC
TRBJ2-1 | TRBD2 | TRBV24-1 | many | CATSDPSGGTYNEQFF | TGTGCCACCAGTGATCCTAGCGGGGGAACTTACAATGAGCAGTTCTTC
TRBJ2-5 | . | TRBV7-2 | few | CASSLVRGSQETQYF | TGTGCCAGCAGCTTAGTAAGGGGTTCGCAAGAGACCCAGTACTTC